A selection of T cell receptor beta chains follows, all from one sample in a study of blood T cell repertoires in COVID-19. TCRdb keeps only in-frame clones here, not all; method: immunoSEQ multiplex PCR. The repertoire holds about 250,000 clones, approximately 85% seen once, with about 1% in the top ten. The sequencing input was peripheral blood. These TCRs come from a human donor with COVID-19, enrolled during active disease. The donor label of this sample is uncertain. CDR3s include the opening cysteine and the closing phenylalanine or tryptophan. Fields, in order: V gene, clone size, D gene, J gene, CDR3 DNA, CDR3 protein. A D gene is named only where the DNA matches it firmly. Part of the rows lack a size; the others show once, few, many or a class for expanded clones.

TRBV2	-	TRBD1	TRBJ1-5	TGTGCCAGCAGTAACAGGGGGGATGGCAATCAGCCCCAGCATTTT	CASSNRGDGNQPQHF
TRBV7-8	-	TRBD1	TRBJ1-6	TGTGCCAGCAGCGACCGACAGGGCTCCTATAATTCACCCCTCCACTTT	CASSDRQGSYNSPLHF
TRBV7-9	-	TRBD1	TRBJ1-4	TGTGCCAGCATCTCTGGACAGGGAAGAGAAAAACTGTTTTTT	CASISGQGREKLFF
TRBV2	few	-	TRBJ1-5	TGTGCCAGCAGCGAAGGGGCCCTTACCCCGTATCAGCCCCAGCATTTT	CASSEGALTPYQPQHF
TRBV30	-	-	TRBJ2-4	TGTGCCTGGAGCCGAAGGGCCAGGGGAAACATTCAGTACTTC	CAWSRRARGNIQYF
TRBV7-3	few	-	TRBJ2-7	TGTGCCAGCAGCCCCAGGGCTCCCCTATCTATTTCCTACGAGCAGTACTTC	CASSPRAPLSISYEQYF
TRBV6-9	few	-	TRBJ1-5	TGTGCCAGCAGTTATAGTTCGGAGAATCAGCCCCAGCATTTT	CASSYSSENQPQHF
TRBV27	-	TRBD1	TRBJ2-1	TGTGCCAGCAGTTTAAGGACAGGGGTTTACAATGAGCAGTTCTTC	CASSLRTGVYNEQFF
TRBV28	-	-	TRBJ1-1	TGTGCCAGCAGAGCTACCCCCGACATGAACACTGAAGCTTTCTTT	CASRATPDMNTEAFF
TRBV30	-	TRBD1	TRBJ1-1	TGTGCCTGGGCCCGACAGGGGGTGGACACTGAAGCTTTCTTT	CAWARQGVDTEAFF